This is a list of T cell receptor beta chains from one sample in a study of cytomegalovirus exposure and HLA in healthy donors. TCRdb's table, derived via immunoSEQ multiplex PCR, lists solely in-frame clones and lacks some. The sample has roughly 79,000 clones; 85% to 95% are singletons. The sample taken for sequencing was PBMCs. Receptor source: a man aged 18 to 29 in good health and CMV-seronegative. The CDR3 runs from the conserved cysteine through the conserved F or W. A D gene is named only where the DNA matches it firmly. For some rows the clone size is stated as once, few or many, or as a class when expanded; others skip it.

j_call d_call v_call clone_size cdr3_aa cdr3_nt
TRBJ1-3 NA TRBV19 NA CASSPSGNTIYF TGTGCCAGTAGCCCCTCCGGAAACACCATATATTTT
TRBJ2-7 TRBD2 TRBV2 NA CASSEDGGIYEQYF TGTGCCAGCAGTGAGGACGGGGGGATCTACGAGCAGTACTTC
TRBJ2-7 TRBD2 TRBV5-1 once CASIATSGSYEQYF TGCGCCAGCATCGCAACTAGCGGCTCCTACGAGCAGTACTTC
TRBJ2-3 NA TRBV7-8 NA CASSLAYWGADTQYF TGTGCCAGCAGCTTAGCGTACTGGGGGGCAGATACGCAGTATTTT
TRBJ2-7 NA TRBV5-4 NA CASSLGQGISYEQYF TGTGCCAGCAGCTTGGGGCAGGGTATCTCCTACGAGCAGTACTTC
TRBJ2-1 TRBD2 TRBV7-2 NA CASSSYRTSHEQFF TGTGCCAGCAGCTCGTACCGGACTAGCCATGAGCAGTTCTTC
TRBJ1-1 NA TRBV6-6 NA CASRRGTEAFF TGTGCCAGCAGGCGGGGGACTGAAGCTTTCTTT
TRBJ1-1 TRBD1 TRBV6-5 NA CASSQTGGWTEAFF TGTGCCAGCAGCCAAACAGGGGGATGGACTGAAGCTTTCTTT
TRBJ2-3 TRBD1 TRBV5-1 NA CASSLTGPPDTQYF TGCGCCAGCAGCCTGACAGGGCCCCCAGATACGCAGTATTTT
TRBJ2-7 NA TRBV30 NA CAWSTTGYEQYF TGTGCCTGGAGTACCACGGGCTACGAGCAGTACTTC
TRBJ1-1 TRBD1 TRBV7-9 NA CASSTKSTGLNTEAFF TGTGCCAGCAGTACTAAGTCGACAGGGCTGAACACTGAAGCTTTCTTT
TRBJ1-5 TRBD1 TRBV7-2 NA CASSLTGGVGGNQPQHF TGTGCCAGCAGTCTAACAGGGGGCGTAGGAGGCAATCAGCCCCAGCATTTT